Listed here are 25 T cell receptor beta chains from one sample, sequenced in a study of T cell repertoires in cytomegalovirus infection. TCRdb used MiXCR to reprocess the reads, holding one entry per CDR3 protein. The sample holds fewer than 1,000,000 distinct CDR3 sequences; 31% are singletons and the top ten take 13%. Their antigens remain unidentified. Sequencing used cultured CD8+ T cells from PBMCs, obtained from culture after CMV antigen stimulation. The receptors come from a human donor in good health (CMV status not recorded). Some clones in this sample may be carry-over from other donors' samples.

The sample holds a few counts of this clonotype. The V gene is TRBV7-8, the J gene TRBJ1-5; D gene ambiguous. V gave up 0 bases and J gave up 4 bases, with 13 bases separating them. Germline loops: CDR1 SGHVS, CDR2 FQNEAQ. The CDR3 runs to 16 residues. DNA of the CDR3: TGTGCCAGCAGCTTAGCGGCGGAGGGTACAAATCAGCCCCAGCATTTT. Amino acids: CASSLAAEGTNQPQHF.

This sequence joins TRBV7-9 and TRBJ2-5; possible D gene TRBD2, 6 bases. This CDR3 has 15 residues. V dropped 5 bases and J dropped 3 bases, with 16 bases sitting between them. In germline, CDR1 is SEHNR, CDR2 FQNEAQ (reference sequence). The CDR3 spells CASSPPEGQKETQYF. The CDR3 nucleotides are TGTGCCAGCAGCCCCCCGGAGGGGCAGAAAGAGACCCAGTACTTC. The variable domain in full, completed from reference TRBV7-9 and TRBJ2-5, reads DTGVSQNPRHKITKRGQNVTFRCDPISEHNRLYWYRQTLGQGPEFLTYFQNEAQLEKSRLLSDRFSAERPKGSFSTLEIQRTEQGDSAMYLCASSPPEGQKETQYFGPGTRLLVL.

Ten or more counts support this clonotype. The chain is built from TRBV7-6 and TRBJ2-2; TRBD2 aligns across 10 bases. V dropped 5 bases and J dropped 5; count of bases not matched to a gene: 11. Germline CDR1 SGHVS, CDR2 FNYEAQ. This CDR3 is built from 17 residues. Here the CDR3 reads CASSDPGASGGTGELFF. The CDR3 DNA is TGTGCCAGCAGCGACCCCGGGGCTAGCGGGGGAACCGGGGAGCTGTTTTTT.

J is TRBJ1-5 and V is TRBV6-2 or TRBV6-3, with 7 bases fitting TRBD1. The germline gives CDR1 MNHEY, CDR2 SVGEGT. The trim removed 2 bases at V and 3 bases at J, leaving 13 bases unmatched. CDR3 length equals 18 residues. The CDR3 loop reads CASSYDLTGQAFNQPQHF. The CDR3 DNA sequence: TGTGCCAGCAGTTACGACCTTACCGGACAGGCCTTCAATCAGCCCCAGCATTTT.

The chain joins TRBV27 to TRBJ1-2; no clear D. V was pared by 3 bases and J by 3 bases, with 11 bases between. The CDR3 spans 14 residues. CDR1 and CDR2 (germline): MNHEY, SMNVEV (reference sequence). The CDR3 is CASSFGYGDYGYTF. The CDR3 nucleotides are TGTGCCAGCAGTTTTGGATACGGGGACTATGGCTACACCTTC.

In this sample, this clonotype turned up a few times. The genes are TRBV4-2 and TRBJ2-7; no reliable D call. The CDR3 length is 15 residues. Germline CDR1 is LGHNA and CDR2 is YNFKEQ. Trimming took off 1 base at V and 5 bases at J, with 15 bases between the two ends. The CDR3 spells CASSQARLSIHEQYF. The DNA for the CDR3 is TGTGCCAGCAGCCAAGCTAGACTGAGCATCCACGAGCAGTACTTC.

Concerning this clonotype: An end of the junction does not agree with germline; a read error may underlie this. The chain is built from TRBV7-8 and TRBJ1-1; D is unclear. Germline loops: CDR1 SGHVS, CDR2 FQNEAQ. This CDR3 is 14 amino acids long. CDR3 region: CASNLRVGDTEAFF. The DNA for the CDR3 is TGTGCCAGCAACTTACGGGTAGGAGACACTGAAGCTTTCTTT.

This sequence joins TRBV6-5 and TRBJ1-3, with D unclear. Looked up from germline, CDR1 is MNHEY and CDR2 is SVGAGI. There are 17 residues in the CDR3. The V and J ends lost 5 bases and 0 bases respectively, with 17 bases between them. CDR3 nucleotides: TGTGCCAGCAGTGCCCTGACTCGCGCGGACTCTGGAAACACCATATATTTT. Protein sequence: CASSALTRADSGNTIYF.

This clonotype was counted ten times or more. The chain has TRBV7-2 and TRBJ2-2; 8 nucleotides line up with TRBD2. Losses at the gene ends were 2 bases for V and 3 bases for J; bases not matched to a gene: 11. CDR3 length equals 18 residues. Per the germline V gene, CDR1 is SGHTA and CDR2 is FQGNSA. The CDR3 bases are TGTGCCAGCAGCTTATTTCTAGACGGGGGGGTTTACACCGGGGAGCTGTTTTTT. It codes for CASSLFLDGGVYTGELFF.

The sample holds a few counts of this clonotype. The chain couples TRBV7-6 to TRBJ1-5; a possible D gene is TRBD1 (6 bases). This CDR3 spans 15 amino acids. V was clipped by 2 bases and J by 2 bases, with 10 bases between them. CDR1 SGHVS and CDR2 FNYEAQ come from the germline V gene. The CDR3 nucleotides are TGTGCCAGCAGCTTATGGGCAGGGGGCAATCAGCCCCAGCATTTT. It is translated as CASSLWAGGNQPQHF. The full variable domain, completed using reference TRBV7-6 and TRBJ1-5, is GAGVSQSPRYKVTKRGQDVALRCDPISGHVSLYWYRQALGQGPEFLTYFNYEAQQDKSGLPNDRFSAERPEGSISTLTIQRTEQRDSAMYRCASSLWAGGNQPQHFGDGTRLSIL.

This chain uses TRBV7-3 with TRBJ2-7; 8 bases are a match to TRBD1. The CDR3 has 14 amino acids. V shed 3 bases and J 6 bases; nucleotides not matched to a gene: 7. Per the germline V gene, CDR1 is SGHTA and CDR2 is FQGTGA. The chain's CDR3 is CASSFSGQAGEQYF. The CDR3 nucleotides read TGTGCCAGCAGCTTTTCGGGACAGGCGGGCGAGCAGTACTTC.

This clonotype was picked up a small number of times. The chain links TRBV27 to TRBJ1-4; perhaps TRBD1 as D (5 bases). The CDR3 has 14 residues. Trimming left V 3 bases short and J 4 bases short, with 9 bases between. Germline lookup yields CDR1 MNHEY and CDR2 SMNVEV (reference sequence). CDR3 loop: CASSFSGNNEKLFF. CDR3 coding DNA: TGTGCCAGCAGTTTTTCAGGGAATAATGAAAAACTGTTTTTT.

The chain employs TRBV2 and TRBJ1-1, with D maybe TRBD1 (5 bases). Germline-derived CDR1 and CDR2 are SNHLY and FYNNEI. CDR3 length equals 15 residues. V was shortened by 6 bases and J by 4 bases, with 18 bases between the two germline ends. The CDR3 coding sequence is TGTGCCAGCAGCGTCGATGAGGGGATGAGCACTGAAGCTTTCTTT. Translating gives CASSVDEGMSTEAFF.

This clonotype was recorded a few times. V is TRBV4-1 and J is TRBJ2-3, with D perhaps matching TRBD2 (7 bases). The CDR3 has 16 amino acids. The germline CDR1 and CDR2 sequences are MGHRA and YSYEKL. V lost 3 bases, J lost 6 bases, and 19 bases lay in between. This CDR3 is CASSHGRGPGGDTQYF. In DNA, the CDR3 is TGCGCCAGCAGCCATGGGCGGGGGCCGGGTGGCGATACGCAGTATTTT.

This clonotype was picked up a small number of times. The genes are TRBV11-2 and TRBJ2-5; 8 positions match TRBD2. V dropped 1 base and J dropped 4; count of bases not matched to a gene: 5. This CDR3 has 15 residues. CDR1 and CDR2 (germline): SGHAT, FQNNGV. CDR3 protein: CASSLARAGGETQYF. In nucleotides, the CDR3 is TGTGCCAGCAGCTTAGCGCGGGCGGGGGGAGAGACCCAGTACTTC.

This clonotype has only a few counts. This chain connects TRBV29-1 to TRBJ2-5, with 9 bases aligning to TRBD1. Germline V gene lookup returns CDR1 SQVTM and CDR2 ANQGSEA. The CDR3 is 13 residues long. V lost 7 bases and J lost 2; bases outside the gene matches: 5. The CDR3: CSAEGTGQETQYF. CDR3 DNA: TGCAGCGCTGAGGGGACAGGGCAAGAGACCCAGTACTTC.

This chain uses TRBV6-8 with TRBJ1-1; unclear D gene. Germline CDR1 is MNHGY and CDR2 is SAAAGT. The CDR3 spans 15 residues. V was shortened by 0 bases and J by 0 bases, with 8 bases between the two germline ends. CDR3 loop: CASSYSNGMNTEAFF. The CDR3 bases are TGTGCCAGCAGTTACTCGAACGGAATGAACACTGAAGCTTTCTTT.

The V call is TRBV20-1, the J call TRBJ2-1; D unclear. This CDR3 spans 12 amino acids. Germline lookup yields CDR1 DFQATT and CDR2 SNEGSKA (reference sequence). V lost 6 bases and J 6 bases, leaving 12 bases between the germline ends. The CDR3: CSAKDWGNEQFF. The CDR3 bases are TGCAGTGCGAAAGACTGGGGCAATGAGCAGTTCTTC.

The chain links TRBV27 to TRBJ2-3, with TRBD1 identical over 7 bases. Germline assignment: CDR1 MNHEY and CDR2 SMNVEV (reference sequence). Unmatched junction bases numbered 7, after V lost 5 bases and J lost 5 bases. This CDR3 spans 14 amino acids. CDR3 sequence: CASSRQGIGDTQYF. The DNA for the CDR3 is TGTGCCAGCAGTCGACAGGGAATCGGAGATACGCAGTATTTT.

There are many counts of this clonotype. The chain's CDR3 is CASSPRDRPNEKLFF. CDR3 sequence (DNA): TGTGCCAGCAGTCCCCGGGACAGACCTAATGAAAAACTGTTTTTT. The gene calls are TRBV27 and TRBJ1-4; TRBD1 matches 7 bases. Germline V gene data show CDR1 as MNHEY and CDR2 as SMNVEV (reference sequence). After removal of 5 bases from V and 3 bases from J, the junction contained 6 bases not matched to a gene. CDR3 length equals 15 residues.

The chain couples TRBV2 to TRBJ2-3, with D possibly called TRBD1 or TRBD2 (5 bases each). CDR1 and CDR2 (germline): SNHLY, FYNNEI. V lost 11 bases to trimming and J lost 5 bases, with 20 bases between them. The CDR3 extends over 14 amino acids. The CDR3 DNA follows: TGTGCCGGTAAAGGGGACCTCTGGTTAGATACGCAGTATTTT. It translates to CAGKGDLWLDTQYF.

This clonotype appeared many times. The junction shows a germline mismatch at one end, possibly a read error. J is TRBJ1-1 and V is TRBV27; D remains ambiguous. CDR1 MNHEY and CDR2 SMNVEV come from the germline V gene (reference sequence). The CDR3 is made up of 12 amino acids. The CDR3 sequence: CASRKGNIEAFF. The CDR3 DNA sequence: TGTGCCAGCAGAAAGGGTAACATTGAAGCTTTCTTT.

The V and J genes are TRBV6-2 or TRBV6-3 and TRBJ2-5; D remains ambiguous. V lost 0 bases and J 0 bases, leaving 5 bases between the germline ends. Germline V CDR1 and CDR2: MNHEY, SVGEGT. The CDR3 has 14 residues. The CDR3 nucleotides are TGTGCCAGCAGTTACTCTTTGTACCAAGAGACCCAGTACTTC. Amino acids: CASSYSLYQETQYF.

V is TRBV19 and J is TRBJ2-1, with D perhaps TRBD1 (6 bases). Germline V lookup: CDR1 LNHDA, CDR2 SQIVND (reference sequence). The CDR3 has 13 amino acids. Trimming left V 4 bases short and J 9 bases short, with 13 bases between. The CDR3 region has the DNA TGTGCCAGTAGTACGCAACAGGGCAGTGAGCAGTTCTTC. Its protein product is CASSTQQGSEQFF.

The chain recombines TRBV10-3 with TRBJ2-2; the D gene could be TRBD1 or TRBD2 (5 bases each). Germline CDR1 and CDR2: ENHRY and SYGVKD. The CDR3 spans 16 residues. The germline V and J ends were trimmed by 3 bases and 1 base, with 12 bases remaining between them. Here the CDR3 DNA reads TGTGCCATCAGTGAAGACGGGACCGTGAACACCGGGGAGCTGTTTTTT. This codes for CAISEDGTVNTGELFF.